Presented here are 2 T cell receptor beta chains from one specimen sequenced in a study of CD8+ T cells in alopecia areata (dated by TCRdb to the late 2010s). In the paper's terms, the time point label means: about 5 months on oral tofacitinib. This specimen's treatment or condition label, interpreted: oral pan-JAK inhibitor, 5-10 mg twice daily. Library generation was performed with the immunoSEQ multiplex PCR assay. To provide template for TCR sequencing, every sample had RNA extracted and reverse transcribed into cDNA. In its TCRdb copy, this immuneACCESS table keeps in-frame sequences only and misses some clones. Where compared with another copy, unresolved V genes explain less than half of these, and the others have no known cause. The sample has roughly 110,000 clones on record, approximately 51% of them singletons. The ten largest make up 3% to 3.5% of the sample. The material was CD4+ T cells sorted from blood, obtained at week 24, from a patient treated with tofacitinib. Receptors originate from a human donor with alopecia areata.

V gene TRBV5-6 combines with J gene TRBJ1-2; possibly TRBD1 for D (6 bases). Germline V CDR1 and CDR2: SGHDT, YYEEEE. V lost 4 bases and J lost 4, with 14 bases in between. The CDR3 contains 14 residues. The CDR3 spells CASSPGGRIYGYTF. CDR3 nucleotides: TGTGCCAGCAGCCCGGGGGGCCGGATCTATGGCTACACCTTC.

Regarding this clone: Other DNA sequences in this specimen translate into the identical CDR3. The CDR3 reads CASSLGQNYGYTF. The CDR3 DNA is TGTGCCAGCAGCCTAGGACAGAACTATGGCTACACCTTC. The chain has TRBV7-9 and TRBJ1-2; D is possibly TRBD1 (6 bases). Trimming removed 5 bases from V and 2 bases from J, with 9 bases in between. The germline gives CDR1 SEHNR, CDR2 FQNEAQ (reference sequence). This CDR3 has 13 amino acids.